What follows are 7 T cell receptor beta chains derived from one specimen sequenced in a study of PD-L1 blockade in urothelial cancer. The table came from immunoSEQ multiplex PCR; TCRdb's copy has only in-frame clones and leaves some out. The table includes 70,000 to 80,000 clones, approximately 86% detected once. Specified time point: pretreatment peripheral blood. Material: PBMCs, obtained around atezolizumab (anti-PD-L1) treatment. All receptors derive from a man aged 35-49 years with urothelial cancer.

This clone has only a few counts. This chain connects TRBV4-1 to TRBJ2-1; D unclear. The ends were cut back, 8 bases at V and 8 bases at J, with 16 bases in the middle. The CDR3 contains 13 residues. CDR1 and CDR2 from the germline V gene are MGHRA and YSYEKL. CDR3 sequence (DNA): TGCGCCAGCGGCGGCTGGCCTACGGATGAGCAGTTCTTC. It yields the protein CASGGWPTDEQFF.

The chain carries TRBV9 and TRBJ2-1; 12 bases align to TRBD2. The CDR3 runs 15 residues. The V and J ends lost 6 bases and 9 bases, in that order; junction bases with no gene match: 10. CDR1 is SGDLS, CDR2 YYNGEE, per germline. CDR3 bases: TGTGCCAGCACCCCACTAGCGGGAGGATCAGGTGAGCAGTTCTTC. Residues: CASTPLAGGSGEQFF.

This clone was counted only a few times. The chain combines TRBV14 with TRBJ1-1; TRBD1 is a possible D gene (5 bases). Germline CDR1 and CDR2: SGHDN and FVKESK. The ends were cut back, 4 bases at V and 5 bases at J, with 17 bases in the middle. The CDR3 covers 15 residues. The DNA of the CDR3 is TGTGCCAGCAGCCTCAAGGTTTCAGGGATGACTGAAGCTTTCTTT. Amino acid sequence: CASSLKVSGMTEAFF. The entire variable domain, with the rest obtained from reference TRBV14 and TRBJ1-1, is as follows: EAGVTQFPSHSVIEKGQTVTLRCDPISGHDNLYWYRRVMGKEIKFLLHFVKESKQDESGMPNNRFLAERTGGTYSTLKVQPAELEDSGVYFCASSLKVSGMTEAFFGQGTRLTVV.

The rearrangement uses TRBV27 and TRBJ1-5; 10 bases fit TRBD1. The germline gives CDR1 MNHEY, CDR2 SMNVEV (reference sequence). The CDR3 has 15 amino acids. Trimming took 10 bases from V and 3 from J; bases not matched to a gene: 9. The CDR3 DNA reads TGTGCCACCTCCGGACAGGGGGATATCAATCAGCCCCAGCATTTT. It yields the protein CATSGQGDINQPQHF.

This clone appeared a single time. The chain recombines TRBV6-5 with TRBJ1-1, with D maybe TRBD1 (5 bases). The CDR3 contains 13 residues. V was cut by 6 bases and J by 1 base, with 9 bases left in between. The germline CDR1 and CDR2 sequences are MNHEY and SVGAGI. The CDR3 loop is CASRGGTNTEAFF. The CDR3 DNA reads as TGTGCCAGCAGGGGGGGAACGAACACTGAAGCTTTCTTT.

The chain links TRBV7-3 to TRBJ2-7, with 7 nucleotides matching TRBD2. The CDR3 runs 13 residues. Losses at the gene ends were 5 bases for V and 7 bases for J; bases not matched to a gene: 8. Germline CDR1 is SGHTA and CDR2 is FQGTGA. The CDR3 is CASSPLWGGEQYF. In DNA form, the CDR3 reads TGTGCCAGCAGCCCTCTCTGGGGGGGGGAGCAGTACTTC.

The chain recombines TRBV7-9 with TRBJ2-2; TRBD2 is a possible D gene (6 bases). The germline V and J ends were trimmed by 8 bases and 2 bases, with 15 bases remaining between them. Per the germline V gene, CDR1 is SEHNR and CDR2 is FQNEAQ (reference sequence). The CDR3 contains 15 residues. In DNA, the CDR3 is TGTGCCAGCGCTCAGCGGGCAGCTAACACCGGGGAGCTGTTTTTT. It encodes CASAQRAANTGELFF.